This entry concerns a single T cell receptor (beta chain). Using immunoSEQ multiplex PCR, the repertoire was profiled, and TCRdb retains in-frame clones only, with some absent. Among 2 million to 2.5 million clones listed, roughly 95% were seen once. This sample stems from a study of shared clonotypes between healthy human individuals. About the research overall: A couple of female and a few male donors aged 18 to 49 were enrolled. CD8 memory received one plate per donor, CD8 naive two, CD4 memory three and CD4 naive three.

The V gene lost 0 bases and the J gene lost 11 bases, with 14 bases spanning the gap. In germline, CDR1 is SGHRS, CDR2 YFSETQ. The CDR3 consists of 13 residues. The sequence came from a man aged 18 to 29 in good health. Sequences were obtained from naive CD4+ T cells sorted from blood. The subset denotes: CD45RA+ positively selected. The chain is built from TRBV5-1 and TRBJ1-1; possibly TRBD1 for D (6 bases). DNA for the CDR3: TGCGCCAGCAGCTTGGAAGGGACATTGGGCGCTTTCTTT. Amino acid sequence: CASSLEGTLGAFF.